Listed below are T cell receptor beta chains from one sample, sequenced in a study of radiation and T cells in renal cell carcinoma. Here immunoSEQ multiplex PCR was the method, and the copy in TCRdb shows in-frame clones only, minus some. The sample comprises 150,000 or so clones, about nine tenths of which are singletons, and 10% to 15% rests with the top ten. Material: blood, obtained from a patient whose treatment included radiotherapy and nephrectomy. These receptors all come from a woman aged 45-65 years with renal cell carcinoma. Each CDR3 is given with its conserved first and last residue. D genes are given only for firm matches. Size values are once, few and many counts, or a class for expanded clones, and some rows have none.

TRBJ1-2 | TRBD1 | . | TRBV7-2 | TGTGCCAGCAGCTTAACCGGGACAGGAGAAGCTAACTATGGCTACACCTTC | CASSLTGTGEANYGYTF
TRBJ2-7 | TRBD1 | . | TRBV4-3 | TGCGCCAGCAGCCAAGAAGGGTGGGACAGGGAAAGTGACGAGCAGTACTTC | CASSQEGWDRESDEQYF
TRBJ2-2 | . | . | TRBV18 | TGTGCCAGCTCACCCAGCGTACGGAGTGCCGGGGAGCTGTTTTTT | CASSPSVRSAGELFF
TRBJ2-3 | . | . | TRBV20-1 | TGCAGTGCTAGATCTGAAAATACGCAGTATTTT | CSARSENTQYF
TRBJ2-3 | TRBD1 | . | TRBV5-1 | TGCGCCAGCAGCTTGGGGGGACAGGGGATCCTAGATACGCAGTATTTT | CASSLGGQGILDTQYF
TRBJ2-1 | TRBD2 | . | TRBV7-2 | TGTGCCAGCAGCTTAGGCGGGGGGATCGATGAGCAGTTCTTC | CASSLGGGIDEQFF
TRBJ1-6 | . | . | TRBV7-2 | TGTGCCAGCAGCTTAGAGCGGGGATGGTCCGGGTCACCCCTCCACTTT | CASSLERGWSGSPLHF
TRBJ1-4 | . | . | TRBV6-1 | TGTGCCAGCCAGGCGGGGGGAAAACTGTTTTTT | CASQAGGKLFF
TRBJ2-1 | TRBD1 | . | TRBV9 | TGTGCCAGCAGCACGAGGGGACAGGGGGCCTACAATGAGCAGTTCTTC | CASSTRGQGAYNEQFF
TRBJ2-2 | TRBD1 | . | TRBV10-3 | TGTGCCATCAGTGGCCGGACAGGGGCCGGGGAGCTGTTTTTT | CAISGRTGAGELFF
TRBJ2-5 | . | . | TRBV4-2 | TGTGCCAGCAGCCAAGAGAGGGAGACCCAGTACTTC | CASSQERETQYF
TRBJ2-7 | TRBD2 | . | TRBV11-1 | TGTGCCAGCAGCTCTATAGCGGGGGGAAGGTACGAGCAGTACTTC | CASSSIAGGRYEQYF
TRBJ1-2 | TRBD1 | . | TRBV11-2 | TGTGCCAGCAGCTTAGACGGGACAGGGGGCTTTGGCTACACCTTC | CASSLDGTGGFGYTF
TRBJ2-5 | TRBD1 | . | TRBV6-5 | TGTGCCAGCAGTCCGACAGGGGGAGAGACCCAGTACTTC | CASSPTGGETQYF
TRBJ2-7 | TRBD1 | . | TRBV19 | TGTGCCAGTAGTTTCCGACAGGGTTCTTACGAGCAGTACTTC | CASSFRQGSYEQYF
TRBJ1-2 | . | . | TRBV29-1 | TGCAGCTTACGCAGGGAGGCTCATGGCTACACCTTC | CSLRREAHGYTF
TRBJ2-3 | . | . | TRBV6-1 | TGTGCCAGCAGTGGAGCTAGTTTTTACACAGATACGCAGTATTTT | CASSGASFYTDTQYF
TRBJ1-6 | . | . | TRBV5-4 | TGTGCCAGCAGCTTGGCCTTGGGGACTGGTAATTCACCCCTCCACTTT | CASSLALGTGNSPLHF
TRBJ2-4 | . | medium-sized | TRBV20-1 | TGCAGTGCGGATGTAGGCCCCATTCAGTACTTC | CSADVGPIQYF
TRBJ1-1 | TRBD1 | few | TRBV5-1 | TGCGCCAGCACCCGGACAGGGAACACTGAAGCTTTCTTT | CASTRTGNTEAFF